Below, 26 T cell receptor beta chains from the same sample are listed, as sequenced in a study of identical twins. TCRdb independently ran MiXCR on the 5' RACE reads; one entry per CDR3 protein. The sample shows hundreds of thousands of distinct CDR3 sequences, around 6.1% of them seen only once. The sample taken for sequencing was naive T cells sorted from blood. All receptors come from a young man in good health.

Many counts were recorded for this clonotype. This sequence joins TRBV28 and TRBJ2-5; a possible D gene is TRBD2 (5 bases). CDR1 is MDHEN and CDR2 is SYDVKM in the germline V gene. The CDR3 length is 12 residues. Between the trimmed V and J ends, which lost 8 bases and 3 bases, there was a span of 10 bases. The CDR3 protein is CASSNGKETQYF. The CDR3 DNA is TGTGCCAGCTCAAACGGGAAAGAGACCCAGTACTTC. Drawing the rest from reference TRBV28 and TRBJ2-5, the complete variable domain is DVKVTQSSRYLVKRTGEKVFLECVQDMDHENMFWYRQDPGLGLRLIYFSYDVKMKEKGDIPEGYSVSREKKERFSLILESASTNQTSMYLCASSNGKETQYFGPGTRLLVL.

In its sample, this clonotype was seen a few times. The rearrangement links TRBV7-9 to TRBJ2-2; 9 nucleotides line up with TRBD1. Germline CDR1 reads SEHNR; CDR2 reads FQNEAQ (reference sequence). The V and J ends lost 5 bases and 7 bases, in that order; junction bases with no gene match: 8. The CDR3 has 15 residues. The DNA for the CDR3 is TGTGCCAGCAGCCAACGGACAGGGGTTGTCGGGGAGCTGTTTTTT. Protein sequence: CASSQRTGVVGELFF.

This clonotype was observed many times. The CDR3 loop is CASSFLGGGEQYV. The DNA for the CDR3 is TGTGCCAGCAGTTTTTTAGGAGGGGGGGAGCAGTACGTC. This chain joins TRBV27 and TRBJ2-7; D is perhaps TRBD1 or TRBD2 (6 bases each). V lost 3 bases to trimming and J lost 7 bases, with 13 bases between them. This CDR3 has 13 residues. The V gene's germline CDR1 is MNHEY and CDR2 SMNVEV (reference sequence).

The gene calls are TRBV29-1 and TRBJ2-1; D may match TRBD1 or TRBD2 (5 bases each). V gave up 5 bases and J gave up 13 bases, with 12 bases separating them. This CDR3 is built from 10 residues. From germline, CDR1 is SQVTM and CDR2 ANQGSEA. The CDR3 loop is CSVFEGPQFF. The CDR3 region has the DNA TGCAGCGTTTTCGAGGGGCCCCAGTTCTTC.

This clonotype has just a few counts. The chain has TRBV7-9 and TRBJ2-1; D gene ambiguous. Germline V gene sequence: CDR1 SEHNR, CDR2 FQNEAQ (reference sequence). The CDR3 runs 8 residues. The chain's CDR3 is CATLEQFF. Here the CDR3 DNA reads TGTGCTACTCTGGAGCAGTTCTTC.

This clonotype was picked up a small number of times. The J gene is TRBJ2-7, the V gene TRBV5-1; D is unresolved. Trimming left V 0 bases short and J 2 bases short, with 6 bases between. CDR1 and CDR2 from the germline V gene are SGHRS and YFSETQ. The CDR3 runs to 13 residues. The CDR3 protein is CASSLEETYEQYF. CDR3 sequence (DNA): TGCGCCAGCAGCTTGGAGGAAACCTACGAGCAGTACTTC.

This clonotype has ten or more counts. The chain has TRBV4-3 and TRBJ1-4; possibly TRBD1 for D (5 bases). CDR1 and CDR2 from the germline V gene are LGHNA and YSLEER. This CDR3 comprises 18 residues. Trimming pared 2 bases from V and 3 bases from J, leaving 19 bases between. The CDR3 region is CASSQSKPGHRANEKLFF. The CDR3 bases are TGCGCCAGCAGCCAATCGAAGCCGGGGCATCGGGCTAATGAAAAACTGTTTTTT.

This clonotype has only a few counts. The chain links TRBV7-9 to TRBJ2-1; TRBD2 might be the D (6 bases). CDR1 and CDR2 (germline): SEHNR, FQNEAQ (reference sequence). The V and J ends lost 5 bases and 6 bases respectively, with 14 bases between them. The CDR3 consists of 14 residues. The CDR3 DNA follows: TGTGCCAGCAGCCCGGACTACCTCGGCAATGAGCAGTTCTTC. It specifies CASSPDYLGNEQFF.

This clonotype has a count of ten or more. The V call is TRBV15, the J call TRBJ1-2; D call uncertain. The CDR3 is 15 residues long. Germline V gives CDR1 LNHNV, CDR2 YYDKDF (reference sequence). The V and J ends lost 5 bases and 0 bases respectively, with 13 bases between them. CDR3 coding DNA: TGTGCCACCAGCGGTTACGGCTCAGCTAACTATGGCTACACCTTC. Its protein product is CATSGYGSANYGYTF.

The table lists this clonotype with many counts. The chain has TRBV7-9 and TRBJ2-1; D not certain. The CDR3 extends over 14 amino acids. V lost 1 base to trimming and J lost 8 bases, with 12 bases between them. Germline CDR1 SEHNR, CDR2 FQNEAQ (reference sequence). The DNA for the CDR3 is TGTGCCAGCAGCTTAGAAATAGCTGGGGATGAGCAGTTCTTC. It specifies CASSLEIAGDEQFF.

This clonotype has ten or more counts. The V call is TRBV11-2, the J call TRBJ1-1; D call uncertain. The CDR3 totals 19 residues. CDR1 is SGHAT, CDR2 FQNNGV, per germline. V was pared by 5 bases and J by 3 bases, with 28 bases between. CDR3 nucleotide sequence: TGTGCCAGCAGCCCCTCCCGGGTAGGTAGGGTTTGGCGTGACACTGAAGCTTTCTTT. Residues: CASSPSRVGRVWRDTEAFF.

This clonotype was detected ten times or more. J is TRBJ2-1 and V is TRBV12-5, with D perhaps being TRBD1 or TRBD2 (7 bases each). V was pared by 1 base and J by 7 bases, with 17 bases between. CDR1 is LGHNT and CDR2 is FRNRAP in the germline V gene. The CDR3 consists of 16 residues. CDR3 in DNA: TGTGCTAGTGGTTTGGCCAGGGGGAGGGCCGAGAATGAGCAGTTCTTC. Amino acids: CASGLARGRAENEQFF.

The CDR3 bases are TGTGCCAGCAGCTTAAAACCCTCATCTAGCGGGACGAACATTCAGTACTTC. It is translated as CASSLKPSSSGTNIQYF. The V gene is TRBV7-9, the J gene TRBJ2-4, with 9 nucleotides matching TRBD2. The CDR3 has 17 residues. Unmatched junction bases numbered 12, after V lost 2 bases and J lost 7 bases. Germline loops: CDR1 SEHNR, CDR2 FQNEAQ (reference sequence).

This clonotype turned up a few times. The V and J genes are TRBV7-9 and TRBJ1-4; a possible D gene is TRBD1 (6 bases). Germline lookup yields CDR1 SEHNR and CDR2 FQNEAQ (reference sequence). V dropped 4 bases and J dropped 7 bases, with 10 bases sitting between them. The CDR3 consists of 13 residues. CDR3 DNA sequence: TGTGCCAGCAGCTCGGACAGCTCTGAAAAACTGTTTTTT. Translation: CASSSDSSEKLFF.

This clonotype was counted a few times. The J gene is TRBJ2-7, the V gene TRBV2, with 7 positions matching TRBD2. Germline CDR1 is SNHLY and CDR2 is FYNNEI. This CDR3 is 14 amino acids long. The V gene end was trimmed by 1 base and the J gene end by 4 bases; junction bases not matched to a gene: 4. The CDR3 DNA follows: TGTGCCAGCAGTGAAGGGCTAGCGGTGTACGAGCAGTACGTC. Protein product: CASSEGLAVYEQYV.

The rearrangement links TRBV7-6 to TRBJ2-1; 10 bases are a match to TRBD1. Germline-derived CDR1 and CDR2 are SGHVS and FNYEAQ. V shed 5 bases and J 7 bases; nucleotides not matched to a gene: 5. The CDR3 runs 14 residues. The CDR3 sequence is CASSTDRGQNEQFF. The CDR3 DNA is TGTGCCAGCAGCACCGACAGGGGGCAAAATGAGCAGTTCTTC.

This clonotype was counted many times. CDR3 coding DNA: TGCAGTGCTAGAGACCTAGCGGGAGTAAATAATGAGCAGTTCTTC. Its translation: CSARDLAGVNNEQFF. This chain joins TRBV20-1 and TRBJ2-1; 10 positions agree with TRBD2. The J segment lost 7 bases and the V segment lost 0 bases, leaving 6 bases of the junction unmatched. The germline V gene encodes CDR1 DFQATT and CDR2 SNEGSKA (reference sequence). The CDR3 totals 15 residues.

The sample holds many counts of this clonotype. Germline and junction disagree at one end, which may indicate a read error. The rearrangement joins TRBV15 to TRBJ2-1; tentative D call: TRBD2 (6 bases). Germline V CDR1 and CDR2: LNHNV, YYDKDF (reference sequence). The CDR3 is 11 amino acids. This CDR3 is CATSRDERVSF. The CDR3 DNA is TGTGCCACCAGCAGAGATGAGCGGGTGAGCTTC.

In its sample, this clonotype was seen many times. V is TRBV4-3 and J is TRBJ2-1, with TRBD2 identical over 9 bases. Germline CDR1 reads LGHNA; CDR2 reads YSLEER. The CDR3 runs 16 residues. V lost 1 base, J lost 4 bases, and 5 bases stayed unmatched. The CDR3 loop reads CASSQGTSVSYNEQFF. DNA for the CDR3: TGCGCCAGCAGCCAAGGGACTAGCGTCTCGTACAATGAGCAGTTCTTC.

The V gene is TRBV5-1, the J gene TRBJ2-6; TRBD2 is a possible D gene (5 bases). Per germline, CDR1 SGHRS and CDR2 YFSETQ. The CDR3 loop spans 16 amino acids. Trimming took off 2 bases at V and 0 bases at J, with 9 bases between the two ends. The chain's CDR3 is CASSFVGSSGANVLTF. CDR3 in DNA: TGCGCCAGCAGCTTTGTAGGGAGCTCTGGGGCCAACGTCCTGACTTTC.

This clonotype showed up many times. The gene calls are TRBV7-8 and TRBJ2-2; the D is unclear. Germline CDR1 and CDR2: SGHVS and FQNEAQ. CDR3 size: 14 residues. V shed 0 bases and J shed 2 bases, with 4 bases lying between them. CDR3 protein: CASSLADNTGELFF. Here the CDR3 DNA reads TGTGCCAGCAGCTTAGCCGATAACACCGGGGAGCTGTTTTTT.

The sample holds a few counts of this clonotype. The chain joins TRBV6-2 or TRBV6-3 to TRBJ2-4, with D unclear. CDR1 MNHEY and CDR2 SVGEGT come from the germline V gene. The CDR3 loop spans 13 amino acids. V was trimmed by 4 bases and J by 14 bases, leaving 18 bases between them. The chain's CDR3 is CASSSSAVRREYF. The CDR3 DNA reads TGTGCCAGCAGTTCTTCAGCTGTTCGTCGGGAGTACTTC.

DNA for the CDR3: TGTGCCTGGAGTGTACAGACAGGGAGGGCCGGGGAGCTGTTTTTT. This encodes CAWSVQTGRAGELFF. This chain connects TRBV30 to TRBJ2-2; D possibly uses TRBD1 or TRBD2 (7 bases each). CDR1 is GTSNPN, CDR2 SVGIG, per germline (reference sequence). With 0 bases removed from V and 6 bases from J, the gap between germline ends came to 14 bases. This CDR3 spans 15 amino acids.

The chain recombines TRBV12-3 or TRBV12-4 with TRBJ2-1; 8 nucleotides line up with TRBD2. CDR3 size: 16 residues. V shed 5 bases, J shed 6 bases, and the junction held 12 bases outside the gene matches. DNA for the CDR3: TGTGCCAGCAGTCTCATCTTCGGGAGGGAGGGCAATGAGCAGTTCTTC. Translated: CASSLIFGREGNEQFF.

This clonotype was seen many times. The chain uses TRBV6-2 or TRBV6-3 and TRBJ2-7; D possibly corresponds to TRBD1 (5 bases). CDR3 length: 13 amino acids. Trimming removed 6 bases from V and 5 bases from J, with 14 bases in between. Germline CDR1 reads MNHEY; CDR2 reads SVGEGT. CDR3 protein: CASRPTGTDEQYF. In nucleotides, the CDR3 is TGTGCCAGCAGACCTACAGGTACCGACGAGCAGTACTTC.

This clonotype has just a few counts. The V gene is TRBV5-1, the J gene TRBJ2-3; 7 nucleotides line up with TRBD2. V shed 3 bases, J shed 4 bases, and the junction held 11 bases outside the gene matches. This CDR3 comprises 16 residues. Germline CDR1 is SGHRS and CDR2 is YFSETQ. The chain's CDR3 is CASSSQGLVLPDTQYF. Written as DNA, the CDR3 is TGCGCCAGCAGCTCGCAAGGACTAGTCTTACCAGATACGCAGTATTTT.